The clone carrying this T cell receptor (beta chain) was seen more than once but under ten times. Antigen: not known. The sample comes from a study of post-analysis software for immune sequencing data. TCR beta cDNA libraries had unique molecular identifiers. Researchers reported roughly 510,000 cDNA molecules coming from 1 to 10 million T cells. TCRdb reprocessed the PCR reads with MiXCR, giving one entry per CDR3 protein. The sample holds some 800,000 distinct CDR3 sequences; about 43% are singletons and the top ten take roughly 4.4%. CDR3 length: 14 amino acids. The germline V and J ends were trimmed by 5 bases and 4 bases, with 14 bases remaining between them. The germline V gene has CDR1 SGHTA and CDR2 FQGNSA. Overall study results and limits: TRBV5-6, TRBV5-1 and TRBV20-1 were among roughly 5 TRBV segments more frequent in patients than controls. Controls showed significantly higher normalized Chao1 diversity than did multiple sclerosis patients.

The V gene is TRBV7-2, the J gene TRBJ2-5, with D perhaps matching TRBD1 or TRBD2 (5 bases each). The TCR originated in a girl between 10 and 17 years old with multiple sclerosis. Sequencing used blood. CDR3 residues: CASSLNWGLETQYF. The DNA of the CDR3 is TGTGCCAGCAGCCTGAATTGGGGGTTAGAGACCCAGTACTTC.